This TCR beta chain was sequenced during a study of T cells in Graves' hyperthyroidism and ophthalmopathy. The CDR3 contains 16 residues. Between the trimmed V and J ends, which lost 2 bases and 0 bases, there was a span of 11 bases. This clonotype has only a few counts. Amplified TCR beta CDR3 regions came from RNA transcripts. HTBI primers were employed in a first-round RT-PCR of the TCR CDR3. TCRdb passed the multiplex PCR reads through MiXCR, listing each CDR3 protein once. This sample yields more than 550,000 distinct CDR3 sequences, of which about 45% are seen a single time; less than 9.5% belongs to the top ten.

V is TRBV12-3 or TRBV12-4 and J is TRBJ1-5, with a tentative D call TRBD1 (5 bases). The sample consisted of peripheral blood or thyroid tissue (not recorded which). The clonotype comes from an adult man with Graves' disease, either hyperthyroidism or ophthalmopathy (not recorded which). The CDR3 nucleotides read TGTGCCAGCAGTTTAACGGCAGGGAATAGCAATCAGCCCCAGCATTTT. Translation: CASSLTAGNSNQPQHF.